Shown below are 8 T cell receptor beta chains from a single sample sequenced in a study of T cell clonotyping in hematopoietic cell transplantation. TCRdb's copy holds only in-frame clones and misses some; the assay was immunoSEQ multiplex PCR. Here the sample spans around 10,000 clones, roughly 93% being singletons. Sample: PBMCs, taken 100 days after allogeneic stem cell transplant. Receptors were obtained from a male patient in his forties or fifties who had an allogeneic stem cell transplant from a related donor, so T cells may come from the graft donor. Some clones in this sample may be carry-over from other donors' samples.

The V and J genes are TRBV7-6 and TRBJ1-2; the match to TRBD1 covers 8 bases. Germline values: CDR1 SGHVS, CDR2 FNYEAQ. This CDR3 comprises 16 residues. Trimming removed 3 bases from V and 3 bases from J; junction bases left unmatched: 9. CDR3 DNA sequence: TGTGCCAGCAGCTTTTCAACTCAGGGGGCGTACTATGGCTACACCTTC. Its translation: CASSFSTQGAYYGYTF.

The V call is TRBV13, the J call TRBJ2-7; 10 bases map to TRBD1. J lost 5 bases, V lost 0 bases, and 1 base had no gene match. Germline CDR1 reads PRHDT; CDR2 reads FYEKMQ (reference sequence). This CDR3 is 14 amino acids long. The CDR3 DNA reads TGTGCCAGCAGCTTAGGGGGACAGGGGAACGAGCAGTACTTC. It yields the protein CASSLGGQGNEQYF.

The CDR3 DNA sequence: TGTGCCAGCAGTGAGACAGGAGACCAGCCCCAGCATTTT. Residues: CASSETGDQPQHF. This chain links TRBV28 with TRBJ1-5, with D possibly matching TRBD1 (6 bases). Trimming left V 5 bases short and J 7 bases short, with 12 bases between. This CDR3 spans 13 amino acids. CDR1 MDHEN and CDR2 SYDVKM come from the germline V gene.

The V and J genes are TRBV18 and TRBJ1-2; TRBD1 matches 8 bases. Germline V gene lookup returns CDR1 KGHSH and CDR2 LQKENI. The junction had 8 bases not matched to a gene; V was cut back by 3 bases and J by 5 bases. This CDR3 contains 15 residues. The CDR3 spells CASSPGTGKVYGYTF. The CDR3 bases are TGTGCCAGCTCACCCGGGACAGGCAAGGTTTATGGCTACACCTTC.

The chain employs TRBV5-1 and TRBJ1-4; 8 positions match TRBD1. The J segment lost 8 bases and the V segment lost 4 bases, leaving 10 bases of the junction unmatched. The CDR3 is made up of 15 amino acids. CDR1 is SGHRS and CDR2 is YFSETQ in the germline V gene. CDR3 coding DNA: TGCGCCAGCAGCAGCCTCGCGACAGGGGACGAAAAACTGTTTTTT. Translated: CASSSLATGDEKLFF.

This clone occurred once. The CDR3 reads CASSVGGGGTDTQYF. CDR3 DNA: TGTGCCAGCAGCGTAGGAGGCGGGGGCACAGATACGCAGTATTTT. The rearrangement joins TRBV9 to TRBJ2-3; D perhaps matches TRBD2 (6 bases). Germline values: CDR1 SGDLS, CDR2 YYNGEE. The CDR3 runs 15 residues. V was pared by 0 bases and J by 1 base, with 9 bases between.

For the CDR3, the DNA is TGTGCCAGCATACCGCCTACAGCCCCAGGGGACACTGAAGCTTTCTTT. Translation: CASIPPTAPGDTEAFF. The V call is TRBV11-2, the J call TRBJ1-1, with D possibly matching TRBD1 (6 bases). Germline CDR1 and CDR2: SGHAT and FQNNGV. The CDR3 has 16 residues. The V and J ends lost 7 bases and 3 bases respectively, with 21 bases between them.

The chain recombines TRBV19 with TRBJ1-1; D perhaps matches TRBD1 (5 bases). CDR3 size: 12 residues. Germline values: CDR1 LNHDA, CDR2 SQIVND (reference sequence). The V end was cut by 3 bases, the J end by 12 bases, with 14 bases between. The CDR3 DNA is TGTGCCAGTAGTATTTCGGGACGGTATCCTTTCTTT. Translated: CASSISGRYPFF.